This entry describes one TCR beta chain. Its antigen remains unknown. The data belong to a study of cytomegalovirus exposure and HLA in healthy donors. Study-level background: The 120 million or so unique TCR beta sequences, from roughly 180 million T cells, were found by an earlier analysis.

Study-level points and caveats: It was shown in a later analysis that HLA-associated TCR beta chains were more clonally expanded than other, equally common chains. With later analysis, a missense DCLRE1C variant became linked to TCR beta V- and J-gene trimming.

Donors consisted of healthy bone marrow donors. PCR used 60 Vbeta primers and 13 Jbeta primers. The protocol was immunoSEQ multiplex PCR, while the TCRdb copy is restricted to in-frame clones and leaves out a portion. The sample carries about 190,000 clones, around 86% recorded once. Trimming took off 0 bases at V and 0 bases at J, with 12 bases between the two ends. Germline V CDR1 and CDR2: MGHRA, YSYEKL. The CDR3 length is 17 residues. The chain recombines TRBV4-1 with TRBJ1-5; D not certain. Specimen: PBMCs. This clonotype originated in a man aged 35 to 55 in good health and CMV-seropositive. DNA for the CDR3: TGCGCCAGCAGCCAAGACTCAGGCCTGAATAGCAATCAGCCCCAGCATTTT. This sequence encodes CASSQDSGLNSNQPQHF.